This TCR beta chain was observed in a study of shared clonotypes between healthy human individuals. Data came from immunoSEQ multiplex PCR; TCRdb stores just in-frame clones and leaves some out. The data contain more than 2 million clones, around 93% of them seen just once; the ten biggest clones take up approximately 1.7%. Naive-designated CD8 cells lacked CD45RO, were positively enriched for CCR7, and omitted terminally differentiated effector memory CD45RA+ cells. The ends were cut back, 1 base at V and 0 bases at J, with 13 bases in the middle. CDR3 length: 16 amino acids. Germline values: CDR1 SGHRS, CDR2 YFSETQ.

The clonotype comes from a young man in good health. Some clones in this sample may be carry-over from other donors' samples. The specimen was naive CD8+ T cells from PBMCs. The chain has TRBV5-1 and TRBJ1-1; no definite D call. The CDR3 reads CASSLPSTPLNTEAFF. The CDR3 DNA is TGCGCCAGCAGCTTGCCCTCAACGCCCTTGAACACTGAAGCTTTCTTT.